Below, 2 T cell receptor beta chains from the same sample are listed, as sequenced in a study of early T cells in non-severe SARS-CoV-2 infection. TCRdb fed the 5' RACE reads into MiXCR, producing one record per CDR3 protein. The data show 60,000 to 75,000 distinct CDR3 sequences, with more than 8.5% seen just once and roughly a sixth held by the top ten. This specimen was whole blood, taken at baseline. These receptors all come from an adult who was a healthcare worker with PCR-confirmed SARS-CoV-2 infection or an uninfected control (not recorded which).

A few counts support this clonotype. This rearrangement joins TRBV29-1 to TRBJ1-2; D not certain. The CDR3 runs to 14 residues. V dropped 5 bases and J dropped 4 bases, with 17 bases sitting between them. Germline values: CDR1 SQVTM, CDR2 ANQGSEA. Here the CDR3 DNA reads TGCAGCGTTTACAGCCTCGGCACCTCCTATGGCTACACCTTC. Residues: CSVYSLGTSYGYTF.

This clonotype was picked up a small number of times. The chain uses TRBV7-6 and TRBJ2-3, with D maybe TRBD1 (6 bases). Germline lookup yields CDR1 SGHVS and CDR2 FNYEAQ. V shed 1 base and J shed 2 bases, with 16 bases lying between them. This CDR3 contains 17 residues. CDR3 loop: CASSLGEGQRYTDTQYF. In DNA, the CDR3 is TGTGCCAGCAGCTTAGGAGAAGGACAGCGATACACAGATACGCAGTATTTT.